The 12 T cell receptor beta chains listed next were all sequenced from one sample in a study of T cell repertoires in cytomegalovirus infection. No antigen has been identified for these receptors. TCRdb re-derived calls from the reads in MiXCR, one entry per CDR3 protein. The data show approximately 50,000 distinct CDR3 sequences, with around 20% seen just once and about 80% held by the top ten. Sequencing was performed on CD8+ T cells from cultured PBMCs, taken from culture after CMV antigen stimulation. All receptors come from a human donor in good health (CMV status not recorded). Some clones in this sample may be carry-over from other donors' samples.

The CDR3 spells CASTGTDNYGYTF. The CDR3, as DNA: TGTGCCAGCACCGGGACGGATAACTATGGCTACACCTTC. V gene TRBV6-6 combines with J gene TRBJ1-2, with D maybe TRBD1 (5 bases). CDR3 length: 13 amino acids. Germline CDR1 MNHNY, CDR2 SVGAGI (reference sequence). Trimming stripped 7 bases from V and 1 base from J, with 10 bases between.

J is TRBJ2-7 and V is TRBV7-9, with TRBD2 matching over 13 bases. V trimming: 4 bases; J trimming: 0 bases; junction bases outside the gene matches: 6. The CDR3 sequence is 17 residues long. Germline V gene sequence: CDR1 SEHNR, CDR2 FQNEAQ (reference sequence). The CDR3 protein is CASSYPGLAGTSYEQYF. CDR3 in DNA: TGTGCCAGCAGCTACCCGGGACTAGCGGGGACCTCCTACGAGCAGTACTTC.

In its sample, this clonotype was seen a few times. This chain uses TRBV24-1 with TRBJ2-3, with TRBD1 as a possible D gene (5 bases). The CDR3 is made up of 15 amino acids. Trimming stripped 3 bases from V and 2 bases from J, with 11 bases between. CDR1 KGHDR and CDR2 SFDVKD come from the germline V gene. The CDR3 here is CATSDRQLPTDTQYF. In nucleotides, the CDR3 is TGTGCCACCAGTGATCGACAGCTCCCCACAGATACGCAGTATTTT.

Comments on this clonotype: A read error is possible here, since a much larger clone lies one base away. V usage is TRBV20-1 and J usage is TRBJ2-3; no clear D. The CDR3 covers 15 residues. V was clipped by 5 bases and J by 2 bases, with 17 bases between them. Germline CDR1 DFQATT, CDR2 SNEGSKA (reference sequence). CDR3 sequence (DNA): TGCAGTGCTGACCCATATGAGGTCTACACAGATACGCAGTATTTT. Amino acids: CSADPYEVYTDTQYF.

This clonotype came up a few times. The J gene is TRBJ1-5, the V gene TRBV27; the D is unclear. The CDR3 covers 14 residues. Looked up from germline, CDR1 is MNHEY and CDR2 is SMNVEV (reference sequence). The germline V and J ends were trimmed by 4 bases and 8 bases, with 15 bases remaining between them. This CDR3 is CASSSPGGREPQHF. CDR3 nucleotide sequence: TGTGCCAGCAGTTCACCGGGTGGAAGGGAGCCCCAGCATTTT.

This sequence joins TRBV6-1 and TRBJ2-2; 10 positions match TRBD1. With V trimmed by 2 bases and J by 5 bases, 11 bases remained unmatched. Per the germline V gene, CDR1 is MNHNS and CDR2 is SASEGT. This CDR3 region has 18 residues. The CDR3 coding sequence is TGTGCCAGCAGTGAACGGAGACAGGGGGCCGAGGGAACCGGGGAGCTGTTTTTT. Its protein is CASSERRQGAEGTGELFF.

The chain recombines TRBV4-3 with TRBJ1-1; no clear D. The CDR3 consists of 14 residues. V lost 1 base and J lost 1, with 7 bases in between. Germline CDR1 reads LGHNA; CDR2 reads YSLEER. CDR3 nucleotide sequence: TGCGCCAGCAGCCAAGGGGGTGCGAACACTGAAGCTTTCTTT. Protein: CASSQGGANTEAFF.

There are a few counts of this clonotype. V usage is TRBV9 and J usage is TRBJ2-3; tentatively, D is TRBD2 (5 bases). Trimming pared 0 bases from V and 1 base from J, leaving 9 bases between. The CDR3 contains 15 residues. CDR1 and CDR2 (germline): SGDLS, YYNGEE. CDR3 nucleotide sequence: TGTGCCAGCAGCGTAGAAGGGAGCGGCACAGATACGCAGTATTTT. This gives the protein CASSVEGSGTDTQYF. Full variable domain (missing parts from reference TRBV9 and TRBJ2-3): DSGVTQTPKHLITATGQRVTLRCSPRSGDLSVYWYQQSLDQGLQFLIQYYNGEERAKGNILERFSAQQFPDLHSELNLSSLELGDSALYFCASSVEGSGTDTQYFGPGTRLTVL.

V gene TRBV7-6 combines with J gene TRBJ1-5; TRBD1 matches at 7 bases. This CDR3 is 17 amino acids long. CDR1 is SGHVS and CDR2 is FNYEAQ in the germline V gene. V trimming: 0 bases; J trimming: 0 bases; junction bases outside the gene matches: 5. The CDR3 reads CASSLAPGQNSNQPQHF. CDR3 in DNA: TGTGCCAGCAGCTTAGCGCCGGGACAGAATAGCAATCAGCCCCAGCATTTT.

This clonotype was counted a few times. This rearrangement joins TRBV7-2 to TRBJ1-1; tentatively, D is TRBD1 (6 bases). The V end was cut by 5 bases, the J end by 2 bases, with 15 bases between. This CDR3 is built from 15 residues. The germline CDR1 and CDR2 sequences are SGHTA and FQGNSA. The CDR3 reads CASSVDRDTNTEAFF. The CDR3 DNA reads TGTGCCAGCAGCGTTGACCGGGACACCAACACTGAAGCTTTCTTT. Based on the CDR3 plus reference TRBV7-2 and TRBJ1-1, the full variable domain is GAGVSQSPSNKVTEKGKDVELRCDPISGHTALYWYRQSLGQGLEFLIYFQGNSAPDKSGLPSDRFSAERTGGSVSTLTIQRTQQEDSAVYLCASSVDRDTNTEAFFGQGTRLTVV.

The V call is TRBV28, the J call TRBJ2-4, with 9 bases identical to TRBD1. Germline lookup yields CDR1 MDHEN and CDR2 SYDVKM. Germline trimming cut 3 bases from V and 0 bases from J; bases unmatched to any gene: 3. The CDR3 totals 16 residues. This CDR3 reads CASSFGQGLAKNIQYF. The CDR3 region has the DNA TGTGCCAGCAGTTTCGGACAGGGGCTAGCCAAAAACATTCAGTACTTC.

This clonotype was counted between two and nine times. The CDR3 DNA is TGCGCCAGCAGCCAAGATGGGGCGAACACTGAAGCTTTCTTT. This encodes CASSQDGANTEAFF. The chain uses TRBV4-3 and TRBJ1-1; possibly TRBD1 for D (5 bases). Germline values: CDR1 LGHNA, CDR2 YSLEER. There are 14 residues in the CDR3. Deletions cut 0 bases from V and 1 base from J, with 6 bases between.